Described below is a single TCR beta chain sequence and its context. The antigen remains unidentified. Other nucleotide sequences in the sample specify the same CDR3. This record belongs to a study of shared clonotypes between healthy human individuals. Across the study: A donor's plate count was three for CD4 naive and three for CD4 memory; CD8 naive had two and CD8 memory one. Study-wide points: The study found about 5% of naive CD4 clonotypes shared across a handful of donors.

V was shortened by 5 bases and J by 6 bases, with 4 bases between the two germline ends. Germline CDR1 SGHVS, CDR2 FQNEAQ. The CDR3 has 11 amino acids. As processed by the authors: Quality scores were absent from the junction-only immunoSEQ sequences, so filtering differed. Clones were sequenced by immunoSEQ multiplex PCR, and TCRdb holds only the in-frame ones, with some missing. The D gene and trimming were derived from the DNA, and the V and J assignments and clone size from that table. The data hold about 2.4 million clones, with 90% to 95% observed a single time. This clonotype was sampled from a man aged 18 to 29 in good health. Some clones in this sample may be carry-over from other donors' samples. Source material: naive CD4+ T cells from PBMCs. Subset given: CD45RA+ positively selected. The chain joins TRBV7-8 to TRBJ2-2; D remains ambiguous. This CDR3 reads CASSPPGELFF. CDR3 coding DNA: TGTGCCAGCAGCCCACCCGGGGAGCTGTTTTTT.